The rows below give T cell receptor beta chains drawn from one sample of a study of neurological immune-mediated disorders. TCRdb ran MiXCR on the 5' RACE reads and lists one entry per CDR3 protein. The sample records some 66,000 distinct CDR3 sequences, 3.5% to 5.5% being singletons. Material: PBMCs. The source is a man aged 25-40 years with multiple sclerosis. The CDR3 runs from the conserved cysteine through the conserved F or W. The order of the fields is V gene, clone size, J gene, D gene, CDR3 DNA, CDR3 protein. D genes are given only for firm matches. Clone size is not always given. Where it is, it says once, few, many or a class for expanded clones.

V: TRBV5-6; size: .; J: TRBJ2-5; D: .; DNA: TGTGCCAGCAGCCCTACAGGGGGGGGAGAGACCCAGTACTTC; CDR3: CASSPTGGGETQYF
V: TRBV29-1; size: many; J: TRBJ2-5; D: .; DNA: TGCAGCGTTGTACTGGCGGGGAGAACGGAGACCCAGTACTTC; CDR3: CSVVLAGRTETQYF
V: TRBV5-1; size: many; J: TRBJ1-2; D: TRBD1; DNA: TGCGCCAGCAGCTTGAGGACAGGGTGGCCGGCTAACTATGGCTACACCTTC; CDR3: CASSLRTGWPANYGYTF
V: TRBV4-1; size: many; J: TRBJ1-1; D: .; DNA: TGCGCCAGCAGCCAAGAGGCGGCCCTTCCCCTCACTGAAGCTTTCTTT; CDR3: CASSQEAALPLTEAFF
V: TRBV6-5; size: many; J: TRBJ1-5; D: .; DNA: TGTGCCAGCAGTACAGCGAAAAATCAGCCCCAGCATTTT; CDR3: CASSTAKNQPQHF
V: TRBV4-1; size: many; J: TRBJ2-1; D: TRBD2; DNA: TGCGCCAGCAGCCAAGTCCTAACTAGCGGGGCTGACAATGAGCAGTTCTTC; CDR3: CASSQVLTSGADNEQFF
V: TRBV7-8; size: many; J: TRBJ2-5; D: .; DNA: TGTGCCAGCAGCAAAAACGGGGAGACCCAGTACTTC; CDR3: CASSKNGETQYF
V: TRBV19; size: many; J: TRBJ1-6; D: .; DNA: TGTGCCAGCCGGGATTATAGGGGGATTTCACCCCTCCACTTT; CDR3: CASRDYRGISPLHF
V: TRBV3-1; size: once; J: TRBJ1-1; D: .; DNA: TGTACCAGCAGCCCCGACGGCAGAACTGAAGCTTTCTTT; CDR3: CTSSPDGRTEAFF
V: TRBV27; size: many; J: TRBJ1-5; D: .; DNA: TGTGCCAGCAGTTTTTCGCACAGCAATCAGCCCCAGCATTTT; CDR3: CASSFSHSNQPQHF
V: TRBV20-1; size: many; J: TRBJ2-3; D: TRBD2; DNA: TGCAGTGCTAGAGATCCGAGGGCGGCGGGGGGGCGAGATACGCAGTATTTT; CDR3: CSARDPRAAGGRDTQYF
V: TRBV15; size: few; J: TRBJ1-5; D: TRBD1; DNA: TGTGCCACCACGACAGGGGAAGGTCAGCCCCAGCATTTT; CDR3: CATTTGEGQPQHF
V: TRBV20-1; size: many; J: TRBJ2-7; D: .; DNA: TGCAGTGCTAGGTCAAGCGGGCAAGGAGGGAACGAGCAGTACTTC; CDR3: CSARSSGQGGNEQYF
V: TRBV12-3/TRBV12-4; size: many; J: TRBJ2-1; D: .; DNA: TGTGCCAGCAGCCCCGGGGGTGGGAATGAGCAGTTCTTC; CDR3: CASSPGGGNEQFF
V: TRBV7-9; size: many; J: TRBJ2-3; D: .; DNA: TGTGCCAGCAGCTTTGTCACAGATACGCAGTATTTT; CDR3: CASSFVTDTQYF
V: TRBV6-6; size: many; J: TRBJ2-4; D: .; DNA: TGTGCCAGCAGTTACGAACAGGAGGACATTCAGTACTTC; CDR3: CASSYEQEDIQYF
V: TRBV10-1; size: many; J: TRBJ2-1; D: TRBD2; DNA: TGCGCCAGCAGTGTCATGAGCGGGGGGTACCGGGAGGAGCAGTTCTTC; CDR3: CASSVMSGGYREEQFF
V: TRBV6-1; size: .; J: TRBJ2-3; D: .; DNA: TGTGCCAGCACCCCGCGCGGTGTGGATACGCAGTATTTT; CDR3: CASTPRGVDTQYF
V: TRBV20-1; size: many; J: TRBJ2-2; D: TRBD2; DNA: TGCAGTGCGGCGGGGGGTAACACCGGGGAGCTGTTTTTT; CDR3: CSAAGGNTGELFF
V: TRBV7-9; size: many; J: TRBJ1-1; D: .; DNA: TGTGCCAGCAGCTCCCCGATCCTGAACACTGAAGCTTTCTTT; CDR3: CASSSPILNTEAFF
V: TRBV12-3/TRBV12-4; size: many; J: TRBJ1-4; D: .; DNA: TGTGCCAGCAGTTCGTACAGTCGCAATGAAAAACTGTTTTTT; CDR3: CASSSYSRNEKLFF
V: TRBV5-1; size: many; J: TRBJ1-2; D: .; DNA: TGCGCCAGCAGCTTGGAAGGTCAGGCCCGCTATGGCTACACCTTC; CDR3: CASSLEGQARYGYTF
V: TRBV27; size: many; J: TRBJ1-5; D: .; DNA: TGTGCCAGCAGTTCCCAATGGGGTGAGGGGGTAAGGAATCAGCCCCAGCATTTT; CDR3: CASSSQWGEGVRNQPQHF
V: TRBV7-8; size: .; J: TRBJ2-1; D: TRBD2; DNA: TGTGCCAGCAGCTCGCTTACTAGCGGGGGGCACAATGAGCAGTTCTTC; CDR3: CASSSLTSGGHNEQFF
V: TRBV5-1; size: many; J: TRBJ1-1; D: .; DNA: TGCGCCAGCAGCCCCGGGGGCTCGAACACTGAAGCTTTCTTT; CDR3: CASSPGGSNTEAFF
V: TRBV6-1; size: many; J: TRBJ2-3; D: .; DNA: TGTGCCTCTGAGAGGGGACGCCCGACAGGAACGCAGTATTTT; CDR3: CASERGRPTGTQYF
V: TRBV4-1; size: many; J: TRBJ1-2; D: .; DNA: TGCGCCAGCAGCCAAGGAGGGCCGGAGCCCTATGGCTACACCTTC; CDR3: CASSQGGPEPYGYTF
V: TRBV6-5; size: many; J: TRBJ1-2; D: TRBD1; DNA: TGTGCCAGCAGTTCGACCCCCAGGGGGCGCAGCTATGGCTACACCTTC; CDR3: CASSSTPRGRSYGYTF
V: TRBV5-1; size: .; J: TRBJ1-1; D: TRBD1; DNA: TGCGCCAGCCTACCACCAGGGGGTCAGGAAGCTTTCTTT; CDR3: CASLPPGGQEAFF
V: TRBV4-1; size: many; J: TRBJ1-1; D: .; DNA: TGCGCCAGCAGCCAAGAAACCGATCCTTCTTTCATCCAAGCTTTCTTT; CDR3: CASSQETDPSFIQAFF
V: TRBV6-1; size: few; J: TRBJ1-2; D: .; DNA: TGTGCCAGCAGTGAACCCGCGAACTATGGCTACACCTTC; CDR3: CASSEPANYGYTF
V: TRBV5-1; size: few; J: TRBJ1-4; D: .; DNA: TGCGCCAGCAGCTTGGACCCCGGGACCGACAATGAAAAACTGTTTTTT; CDR3: CASSLDPGTDNEKLFF
V: TRBV5-1; size: .; J: TRBJ2-1; D: .; DNA: TGCGCCAGCAGTTCCCAGGGTTCCTACAATGAGCAGTTCTTC; CDR3: CASSSQGSYNEQFF